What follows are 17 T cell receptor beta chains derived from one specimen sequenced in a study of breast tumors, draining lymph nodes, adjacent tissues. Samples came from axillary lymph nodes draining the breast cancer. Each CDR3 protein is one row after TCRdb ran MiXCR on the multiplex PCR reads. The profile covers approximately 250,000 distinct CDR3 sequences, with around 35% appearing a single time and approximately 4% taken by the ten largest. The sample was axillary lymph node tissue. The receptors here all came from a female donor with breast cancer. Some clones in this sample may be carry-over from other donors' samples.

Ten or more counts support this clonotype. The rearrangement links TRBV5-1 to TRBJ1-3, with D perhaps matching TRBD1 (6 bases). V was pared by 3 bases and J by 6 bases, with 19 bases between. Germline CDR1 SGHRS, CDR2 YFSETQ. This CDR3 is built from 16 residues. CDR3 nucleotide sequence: TGCGCCAGCAGCTCATACCTACAGGGAGGTGAAAACACCATATATTTT. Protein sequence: CASSSYLQGGENTIYF.

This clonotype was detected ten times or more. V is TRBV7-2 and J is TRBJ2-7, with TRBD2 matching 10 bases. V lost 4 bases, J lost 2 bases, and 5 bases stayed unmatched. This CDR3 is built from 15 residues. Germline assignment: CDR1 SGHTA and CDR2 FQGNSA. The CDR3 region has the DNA TGTGCCAGCAGCTATCGGACTAGCGGTCCCTACGAGCAGTACTTC. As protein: CASSYRTSGPYEQYF.

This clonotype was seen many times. Written as DNA, the CDR3 is TGTGCCAGCAGTGTCCCTAGGACAGGGAGCTCCTACGAGCAGTACTTC. The encoded protein is CASSVPRTGSSYEQYF. The chain is built from TRBV2 and TRBJ2-7, with 8 positions matching TRBD1. The germline gives CDR1 SNHLY, CDR2 FYNNEI. Losses at the gene ends were 4 bases for V and 0 bases for J; bases not matched to a gene: 8. The CDR3 spans 16 residues.

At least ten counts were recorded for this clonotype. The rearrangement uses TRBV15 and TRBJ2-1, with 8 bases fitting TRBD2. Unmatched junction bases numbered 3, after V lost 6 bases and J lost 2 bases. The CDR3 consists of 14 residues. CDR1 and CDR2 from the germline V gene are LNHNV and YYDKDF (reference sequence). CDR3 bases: TGTGCCACCAGATCGGGGGGGACCTACAATGAGCAGTTCTTC. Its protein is CATRSGGTYNEQFF.

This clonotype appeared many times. Here the CDR3 reads CSARDSLSGEGGNGYTF. The CDR3 nucleotides read TGCAGTGCTAGAGACTCCCTTTCTGGGGAAGGAGGAAATGGCTACACCTTC. This chain joins TRBV20-1 and TRBJ1-2; no clear D gene. The CDR3 has 17 residues. Germline-derived CDR1 and CDR2 are DFQATT and SNEGSKA (reference sequence). V gave up 0 bases and J gave up 6 bases, with 23 bases separating them.

In DNA, the CDR3 is TGTGCCAGCAGTTTACAGGTCGGGGCCAGGAACGAGCAGTACTTC. The encoded protein is CASSLQVGARNEQYF. The rearrangement joins TRBV27 to TRBJ2-7, with D perhaps being TRBD1 or TRBD2 (5 bases each). The CDR3 is 15 amino acids. The ends were cut back, 2 bases at V and 5 bases at J, with 16 bases in the middle. The germline gives CDR1 MNHEY, CDR2 SMNVEV (reference sequence).

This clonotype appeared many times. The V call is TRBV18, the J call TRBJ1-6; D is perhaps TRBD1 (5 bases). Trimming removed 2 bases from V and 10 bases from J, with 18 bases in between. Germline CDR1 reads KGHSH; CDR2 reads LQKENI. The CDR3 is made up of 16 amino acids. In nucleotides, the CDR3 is TGTGCCAGCTCACCATCCCAGGGACGGTCCCAATCACCCCTCCACTTT. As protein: CASSPSQGRSQSPLHF.

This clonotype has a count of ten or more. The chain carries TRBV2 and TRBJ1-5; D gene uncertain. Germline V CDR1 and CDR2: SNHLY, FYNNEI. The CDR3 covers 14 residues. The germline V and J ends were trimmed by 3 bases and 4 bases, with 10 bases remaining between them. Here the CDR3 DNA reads TGTGCCAGCAGTGAGGGGAGTACAAATCAGCCCCAGCATTTT. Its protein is CASSEGSTNQPQHF.

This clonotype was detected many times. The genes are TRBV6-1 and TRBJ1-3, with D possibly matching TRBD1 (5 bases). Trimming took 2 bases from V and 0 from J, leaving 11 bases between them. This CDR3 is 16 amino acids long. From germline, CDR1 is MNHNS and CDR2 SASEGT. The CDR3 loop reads CASSERQRNSGNTIYF. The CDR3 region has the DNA TGTGCCAGCAGTGAAAGACAGCGAAACTCTGGAAACACCATATATTTT.

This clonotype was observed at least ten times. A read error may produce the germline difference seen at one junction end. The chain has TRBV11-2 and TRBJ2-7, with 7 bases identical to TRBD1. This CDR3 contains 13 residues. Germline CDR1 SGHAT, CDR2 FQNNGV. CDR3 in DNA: TGCGCCAGCAGCTTGGGACAGACCTACGAGCAGTACTTC. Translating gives CASSLGQTYEQYF.

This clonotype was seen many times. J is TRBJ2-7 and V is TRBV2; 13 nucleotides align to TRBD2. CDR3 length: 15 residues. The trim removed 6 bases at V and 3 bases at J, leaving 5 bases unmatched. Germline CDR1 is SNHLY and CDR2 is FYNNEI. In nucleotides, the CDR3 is TGTGCCAGCAGAAGCGGACTAGCGGGAGTCTACGAGCAGTACTTC. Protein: CASRSGLAGVYEQYF.

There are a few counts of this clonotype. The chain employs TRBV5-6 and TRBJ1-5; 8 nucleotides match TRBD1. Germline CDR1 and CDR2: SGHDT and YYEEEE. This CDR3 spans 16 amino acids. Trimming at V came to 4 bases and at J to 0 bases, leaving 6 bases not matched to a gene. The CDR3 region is CASSKNRGNSNQPQHF. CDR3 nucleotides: TGTGCCAGCAGCAAAAACAGGGGGAATAGCAATCAGCCCCAGCATTTT.

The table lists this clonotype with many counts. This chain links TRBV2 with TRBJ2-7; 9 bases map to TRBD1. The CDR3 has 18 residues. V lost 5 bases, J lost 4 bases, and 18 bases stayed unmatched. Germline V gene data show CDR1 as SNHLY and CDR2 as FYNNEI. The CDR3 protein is CASSRQSRDRAQLYEQYF. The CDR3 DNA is TGTGCCAGCAGTCGCCAGTCCCGGGACAGGGCCCAACTGTACGAGCAGTACTTC.

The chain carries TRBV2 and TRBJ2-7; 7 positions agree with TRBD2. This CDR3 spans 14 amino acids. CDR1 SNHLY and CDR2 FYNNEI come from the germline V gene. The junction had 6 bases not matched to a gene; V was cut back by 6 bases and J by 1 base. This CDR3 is CASRGGSTSYEQYF. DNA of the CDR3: TGTGCCAGCAGAGGCGGGAGTACTTCCTACGAGCAGTACTTC. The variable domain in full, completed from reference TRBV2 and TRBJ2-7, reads EPEVTQTPSHQVTQMGQEVILRCVPISNHLYFYWYRQILGQKVEFLVSFYNNEISEKSEIFDDQFSVERPDGSNFTLKIRSTKLEDSAMYFCASRGGSTSYEQYFGPGTRLTVT.

In DNA, the CDR3 is TGTGCCATCACGGAGCGTGGGGGTAACTATAATTCACCCCTCCACTTT. This encodes CAITERGGNYNSPLHF. The chain joins TRBV10-3 to TRBJ1-6, with a possible D match to TRBD1 (5 bases). The germline gives CDR1 ENHRY, CDR2 SYGVKD. Trimming took 7 bases from V and 3 from J, leaving 16 bases between them. The CDR3 extends over 16 amino acids.

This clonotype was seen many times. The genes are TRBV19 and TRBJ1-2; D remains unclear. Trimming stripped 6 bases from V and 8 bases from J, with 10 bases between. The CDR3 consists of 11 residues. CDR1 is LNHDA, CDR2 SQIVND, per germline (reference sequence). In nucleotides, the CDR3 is TGTGCCAGTAGGGCCTCGGAGGGCTACACCTTC. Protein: CASRASEGYTF.

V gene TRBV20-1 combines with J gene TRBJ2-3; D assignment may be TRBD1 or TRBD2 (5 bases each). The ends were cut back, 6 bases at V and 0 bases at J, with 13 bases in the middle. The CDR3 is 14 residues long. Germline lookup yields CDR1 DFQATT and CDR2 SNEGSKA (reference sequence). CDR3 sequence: CSAKRWGSTDTQYF. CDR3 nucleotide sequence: TGCAGTGCCAAGAGGTGGGGGAGCACAGATACGCAGTATTTT.